The 17 T cell receptor beta chains below all came from one sample that was sequenced in a study of human T cells and chemical hapten exposure. The sample's time point: patch test 1, 2 weeks after DPC sensitization. The treatment is: therapeutic diphenylcyclopropenone sensitization with weekly scalp DPC. Via MiXCR, TCRdb re-called the RACE reads, giving one row per CDR3 protein. In the table there are around 300,000 distinct CDR3 sequences, about 7% of which are singletons. The sample consisted of whole blood, taken in connection with sensitization to the hapten diphenylcyclopropenone (DPC). The receptors shown here come from a woman aged 18-29 years with alopecia areata. Some clones in this sample may be carry-over from other donors' samples.

This clonotype was detected many times. The gene calls are TRBV7-8 and TRBJ2-3; 11 positions match TRBD2. Germline CDR1 and CDR2: SGHVS and FQNEAQ. The CDR3 spans 17 residues. The V gene end was trimmed by 4 bases and the J gene end by 0 bases; junction bases not matched to a gene: 6. For the CDR3, the DNA is TGTGCCAGCAGCTCACCTAGCGGGGGGACTAGCACAGATACGCAGTATTTT. This encodes CASSSPSGGTSTDTQYF. Variable domain in full (rest from reference TRBV7-8 and TRBJ2-3): GAGVSQSPRYKVAKRGQDVALRCDPISGHVSLFWYQQALGQGPEFLTYFQNEAQLDKSGLPSDRFFAERPEGSVSTLKIQRTQQEDSAVYLCASSSPSGGTSTDTQYFGPGTRLTVL.

The genes are TRBV25-1 and TRBJ1-4; D gene ambiguous. The CDR3 has 11 residues. Deletions cut 10 bases from V and 8 bases from J, with 11 bases between. CDR1 is MGHDK, CDR2 SYGVNS, per germline. CDR3 residues: CATRFGEKLFF. In DNA form, the CDR3 reads TGTGCCACCCGGTTCGGGGAAAAACTGTTTTTT.

This chain joins TRBV12-3 or TRBV12-4 and TRBJ1-1; possible D gene TRBD1, 5 bases. V lost 3 bases and J lost 10, with 9 bases in between. This CDR3 has 11 residues. CDR3 in amino acids: CASSFGGLAFF. The CDR3 DNA sequence: TGTGCCAGCAGTTTCGGGGGTCTAGCTTTCTTT.

The CDR3 region has the DNA TGTGCCAGCAGCTCCTGGGGCTACACTGAAGCTTTCTTT. It yields the protein CASSSWGYTEAFF. The rearrangement joins TRBV7-2 to TRBJ1-1; maybe TRBD1 (5 bases). The CDR3 is made up of 13 amino acids. V lost 4 bases to trimming and J lost 3 bases, with 9 bases between them. CDR1 and CDR2 from the germline V gene are SGHTA and FQGNSA. Variable domain in full (rest from reference TRBV7-2 and TRBJ1-1): GAGVSQSPSNKVTEKGKDVELRCDPISGHTALYWYRQSLGQGLEFLIYFQGNSAPDKSGLPSDRFSAERTGGSVSTLTIQRTQQEDSAVYLCASSSWGYTEAFFGQGTRLTVV.

V and J are TRBV5-1 and TRBJ1-6; 7 bases are a match to TRBD1. V lost 0 bases and J lost 9; bases outside the gene matches: 9. The length of the CDR3 is 16 residues. Germline loops: CDR1 SGHRS, CDR2 YFSETQ. Here the CDR3 reads CASSLAGTGDPSPLHF. The CDR3 DNA follows: TGCGCCAGCAGCTTGGCGGGAACAGGGGACCCTTCACCCCTCCACTTT.

This chain connects TRBV20-1 to TRBJ1-6; TRBD1 agrees at 7 bases. The germline V gene encodes CDR1 DFQATT and CDR2 SNEGSKA (reference sequence). With 6 bases clipped from V and 5 bases from J, the junction kept 10 bases outside the gene matches. There are 15 residues in the CDR3. CDR3 in DNA: TGCAGTGCCCCACATCGACAGGGAGATAATTCACCCCTCCACTTT. It translates to CSAPHRQGDNSPLHF.

This clonotype was recorded a few times. CDR3 sequence (DNA): TGTGCCAGCAGCTGGACGGTACCATCTGGGGGTTCACCCCTCCACTTT. Encoded protein: CASSWTVPSGGSPLHF. The chain is built from TRBV5-4 and TRBJ1-6; D might be TRBD1 (5 bases). The germline CDR1 and CDR2 sequences are SGHNT and YYREEE (reference sequence). This CDR3 spans 16 amino acids. Trimming removed 3 bases from V and 9 bases from J, with 19 bases in between.

This clonotype was seen ten or more times. The gene calls are TRBV5-1 and TRBJ1-2, with no clear D. V was shortened by 0 bases and J by 4 bases, with 10 bases between the two germline ends. Germline V gene data show CDR1 as SGHRS and CDR2 as YFSETQ. The CDR3 is 14 amino acids. The CDR3 DNA sequence: TGCGCCAGCAGCTTGGTTGACCTATCCTATGGCTACACCTTC. Translation: CASSLVDLSYGYTF.

Many counts were recorded for this clonotype. The chain uses TRBV12-3 or TRBV12-4 and TRBJ1-6; the D gene is possibly TRBD1 (5 bases). The CDR3 sequence is 14 residues long. The germline V and J ends were trimmed by 3 bases and 5 bases, with 8 bases remaining between them. The CDR3 DNA is TGTGCCAGCAGTTTCAGGGAGGATAATTCACCCCTCCACTTT. It yields the protein CASSFREDNSPLHF.

This clonotype was detected ten times or more. V usage is TRBV12-3 or TRBV12-4 and J usage is TRBJ1-5; D might be TRBD1 (6 bases). V was clipped by 6 bases and J by 7 bases, with 16 bases between them. The CDR3 extends over 14 amino acids. The CDR3 DNA follows: TGTGCCAGCAGGGAGGGGGGGGTTTTACAGCCCCAGCATTTT. Its translation: CASREGGVLQPQHF.

Only a few counts were recorded for this clonotype. This chain connects TRBV2 to TRBJ1-3, with D uncertain. Trimming took 5 bases from V and 0 from J, leaving 11 bases between them. There are 15 residues in the CDR3. CDR1 is SNHLY and CDR2 is FYNNEI in the germline V gene. CDR3 bases: TGTGCCAGCAGTTCGGCAGCCGCCTCTGGAAACACCATATATTTT. It specifies CASSSAAASGNTIYF. Combining the CDR3 with reference TRBV2 and TRBJ1-3 gives the whole variable domain EPEVTQTPSHQVTQMGQEVILRCVPISNHLYFYWYRQILGQKVEFLVSFYNNEISEKSEIFDDQFSVERPDGSNFTLKIRSTKLEDSAMYFCASSSAAASGNTIYFGEGSWLTVV.

This clonotype was observed a few times. CDR3 loop: CASAPGAGNTIYF. The CDR3 DNA is TGTGCCAGTGCCCCCGGGGCAGGAAACACCATATATTTT. The chain links TRBV3-1 to TRBJ1-3, with D maybe TRBD1 (5 bases). The CDR3 contains 13 residues. CDR1 and CDR2 from the germline V gene are LGHDT and YNNKEL (reference sequence). V was pared by 9 bases and J by 4 bases, with 13 bases between.

CDR3 nucleotides: TGTGCCAGCAGCCAACATCCTAGCGGGGGGGCCTCGTACGAGCAGTACTTC. Its translation: CASSQHPSGGASYEQYF. This chain uses TRBV11-2 with TRBJ2-7; 12 bases agree with TRBD2. There are 17 residues in the CDR3. CDR1 is SGHAT, CDR2 FQNNGV, per germline. The V and J ends lost 5 bases and 4 bases, in that order; junction bases with no gene match: 12.

This clonotype appeared a few times. V gene TRBV9 combines with J gene TRBJ2-3; either TRBD1 or TRBD2 may supply D (5 bases each). V lost 7 bases to trimming and J lost 2 bases, with 14 bases between them. This CDR3 is built from 14 residues. Germline loops: CDR1 SGDLS, CDR2 YYNGEE. The DNA of the CDR3 is TGTGCCAGCGGATTCGAGGGGCTCACAGATACGCAGTATTTT. Its translation: CASGFEGLTDTQYF.

This clonotype was seen ten or more times. The chain links TRBV27 to TRBJ1-1; possibly TRBD1 for D (6 bases). The CDR3 contains 12 residues. Germline V gene data show CDR1 as MNHEY and CDR2 as SMNVEV (reference sequence). The V and J ends lost 5 bases and 5 bases respectively, with 9 bases between them. In DNA form, the CDR3 reads TGTGCCAGCAGTCAGGGGCAAACTGAAGCTTTCTTT. Translating gives CASSQGQTEAFF.

This clonotype has more than one count but fewer than ten. V gene TRBV27 combines with J gene TRBJ2-7, with no clear D. Per germline, CDR1 MNHEY and CDR2 SMNVEV (reference sequence). Trimming removed 5 bases from V and 2 bases from J, with 10 bases in between. CDR3 size: 13 residues. The CDR3: CASSPLAAYEQYF. The CDR3 DNA sequence: TGTGCCAGCAGTCCCCTCGCTGCCTACGAGCAGTACTTC.

This clonotype was counted at least ten times. V gene TRBV7-3 combines with J gene TRBJ2-3, with D maybe TRBD1 (6 bases). The CDR3 covers 15 residues. Germline CDR1 SGHTA, CDR2 FQGTGA. The V and J ends lost 5 bases and 2 bases respectively, with 14 bases between them. The CDR3 loop is CASSLGTLTTDTQYF. In DNA, the CDR3 is TGTGCCAGCAGCCTAGGGACACTTACCACAGATACGCAGTATTTT.